A selection of T cell receptor beta chains follows, all from one sample in a study of graft-versus-host responses after intestinal transplantation. The data were produced by immunoSEQ multiplex PCR, yet TCRdb's version contains in-frame clones alone and is incomplete. The sample shows 80,000 to 100,000 clones, 90% to 95% of them seen only once. No antigen has been assigned to these receptors. Specimen: unstimulated CD4+ T cells sorted from spleen or lymph node cells, collected before intestinal transplant. These receptors came from a human donor who received an intestinal transplant. Both conserved end residues are part of each CDR3. Each record gives: CDR3 length, clone size, V gene, D gene, J gene, CDR3 protein, CDR3 DNA. A D gene is named only where the DNA matches it firmly. The size of a clone is reported for some rows only, either as once, few or many, or as a class for expanded clones.

>13|.|TRBV2|.|TRBJ1-1
CASSLDTDTEAFF
TGTGCCAGCAGTTTAGACACCGACACTGAAGCTTTCTTT
>15|.|TRBV5-1|TRBD1|TRBJ2-7
CASSATGQGGNEQYF
TGCGCCAGCAGCGCAACGGGACAGGGGGGTAACGAGCAGTACTTC
>15|.|TRBV28|.|TRBJ2-7
CASSLRQRNSYEQYF
TGTGCCAGCAGTTTGAGACAGCGAAACTCCTACGAGCAGTACTTC
>15|.|TRBV28|.|TRBJ1-2
CASSPRVQANYGYTF
TGTGCCAGCTCCCCTAGGGTACAGGCCAACTATGGCTACACCTTC
>15|.|TRBV7-3|TRBD1|TRBJ2-7
CASRFRPGGLYEQYF
TGTGCCAGCAGATTCAGGCCAGGGGGCCTCTACGAGCAGTACTTC
>14|.|TRBV4-2|TRBD1|TRBJ1-3
CASSQTGDGNTIYF
TGTGCCAGCAGCCAGACAGGGGATGGAAACACCATATATTTT
>15|few|TRBV6-5|TRBD2|TRBJ2-1
CASSNSAGGPREQFF
TGTGCCAGCAGTAACTCAGCGGGGGGGCCCCGGGAGCAGTTCTTC
>16|.|TRBV7-9|.|TRBJ1-6
CASSKTDSSYNSPLHF
TGTGCCAGCAGCAAAACGGACAGCTCCTATAATTCACCCCTCCACTTT
>10|.|TRBV11-3|.|TRBJ1-5
CASTVQPQHF
TGTGCCAGCACAGTCCAGCCCCAGCATTTT
>14|.|TRBV10-1|TRBD1|TRBJ1-1
CASAPTGANTEAFF
TGCGCCAGCGCCCCTACAGGGGCGAACACTGAAGCTTTCTTT
>17|.|TRBV4-1|TRBD1|TRBJ2-7
CASSQAQVRDRAYEQYF
TGCGCCAGCAGCCAAGCCCAGGTCCGGGACAGAGCCTACGAGCAGTACTTC
>14|few|TRBV27|.|TRBJ2-7
CASNNRGAIYEQYF
TGTGCCAGCAACAACCGGGGAGCGATCTACGAGCAGTACTTC
>14|.|TRBV27|.|TRBJ1-4
CASRELGGNEKLFF
TGTGCCAGTAGAGAGCTAGGGGGAAATGAAAAACTGTTTTTT
>19|.|TRBV6-4|.|TRBJ1-1
CASSDSRFPRTGENTEAFF
TGTGCCAGCAGTGACTCCAGATTTCCCCGGACGGGGGAGAACACTGAAGCTTTCTTT
>14|.|TRBV9|TRBD2|TRBJ2-1
CASSRAGGYNEQFF
TGTGCCAGCAGCAGGGCGGGAGGCTACAATGAGCAGTTCTTC
>16|.|TRBV5-4|TRBD2|TRBJ2-4
CASSSYIAGGPTIQYF
TGTGCCAGCAGCTCGTATATAGCGGGAGGGCCCACCATTCAGTACTTC
>11|.|TRBV20-1|.|TRBJ2-7
CSAIRWSEQYF
TGCAGTGCTATAAGGTGGAGCGAGCAGTACTTC
>16|.|TRBV6-6|TRBD2|TRBJ2-1
CASSWEAGPGYNEQFF
TGTGCCAGCAGTTGGGAAGCGGGACCGGGCTACAATGAGCAGTTCTTC
>13|.|TRBV7-2|.|TRBJ2-7
CASSSGTYYEQYF
TGTGCCAGCAGCTCCGGGACATACTACGAGCAGTACTTC
>15|.|TRBV4-2|.|TRBJ2-2
CASSQEVGGTGELFF
TGTGCCAGCAGCCAAGAGGTCGGGGGCACCGGGGAGCTGTTTTTT
>15|once|TRBV19|.|TRBJ1-6
CASSMISGDNSPLHF
TGTGCCAGTAGTATGATTTCCGGGGATAATTCACCCCTCCACTTT